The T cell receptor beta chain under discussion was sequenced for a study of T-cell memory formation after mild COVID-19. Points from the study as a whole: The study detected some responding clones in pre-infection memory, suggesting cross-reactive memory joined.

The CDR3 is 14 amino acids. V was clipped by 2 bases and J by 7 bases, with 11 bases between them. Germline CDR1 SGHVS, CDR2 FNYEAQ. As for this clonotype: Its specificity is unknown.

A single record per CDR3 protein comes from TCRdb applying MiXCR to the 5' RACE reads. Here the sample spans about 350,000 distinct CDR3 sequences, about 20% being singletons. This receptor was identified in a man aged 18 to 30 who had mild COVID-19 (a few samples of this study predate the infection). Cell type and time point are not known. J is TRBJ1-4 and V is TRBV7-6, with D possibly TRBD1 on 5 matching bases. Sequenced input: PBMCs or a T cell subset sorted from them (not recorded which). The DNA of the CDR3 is TGTGCCAGCAGCTTAATGGGACGAGTTGAAAAACTGTTTTTT. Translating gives CASSLMGRVEKLFF. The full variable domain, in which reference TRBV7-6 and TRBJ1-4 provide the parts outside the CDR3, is GAGVSQSPRYKVTKRGQDVALRCDPISGHVSLYWYRQALGQGPEFLTYFNYEAQQDKSGLPNDRFSAERPEGSISTLTIQRTEQRDSAMYRCASSLMGRVEKLFFGSGTQLSVL.